The 16 T cell receptor beta chains in this list originate from one sample, sequenced in a study of identical twins. TCRdb analysed the 5' RACE reads with MiXCR anew, one entry per CDR3 protein. The data show 210,000 or so distinct CDR3 sequences, with roughly 15% seen just once and around 40% held by the top ten. The sample also formed part of further work on T cells expressing NK-cell markers.

Sequenced: CD8+ T cells sorted from blood. The source of these receptors is a woman younger than 30 in good health.

This clonotype has ten or more counts. The chain has TRBV9 and TRBJ2-2, with TRBD2 as a possible D gene (6 bases). Germline V gene sequence: CDR1 SGDLS, CDR2 YYNGEE. Trimming stripped 0 bases from V and 2 bases from J, with 11 bases between. The CDR3 has 16 amino acids. This chain's CDR3 is CASSVEIGSNTGELFF. CDR3 bases: TGTGCCAGCAGCGTAGAAATCGGGAGCAACACCGGGGAGCTGTTTTTT.

This clonotype was seen more than once but under ten times. CDR3 nucleotide sequence: TGTGCCAGCAGCTTCCGGGACTATATTTACGAGCAGTACTTC. This codes for CASSFRDYIYEQYF. The chain has TRBV7-9 and TRBJ2-7; 7 bases map to TRBD2. V lost 3 bases to trimming and J lost 4 bases; unmatched junction nucleotides: 6. CDR3 length equals 14 residues. The germline V gene encodes CDR1 SEHNR and CDR2 FQNEAQ (reference sequence). Supplemented by reference TRBV7-9 and TRBJ2-7, the full variable domain reads DTGVSQNPRHKITKRGQNVTFRCDPISEHNRLYWYRQTLGQGPEFLTYFQNEAQLEKSRLLSDRFSAERPKGSFSTLEIQRTEQGDSAMYLCASSFRDYIYEQYFGPGTRLTVT.

A few counts support this clonotype. CDR3 residues: CASTDFGTDEAFF. CDR3 DNA sequence: TGCGCCAGCACCGATTTCGGGACAGATGAAGCTTTCTTT. The gene calls are TRBV10-1 and TRBJ1-1, with 7 bases aligning to TRBD1. Germline CDR1 reads WNHNN; CDR2 reads SYGVQD (reference sequence). The CDR3 is 13 amino acids. The V and J ends lost 7 bases and 7 bases, in that order; junction bases with no gene match: 9.

This clonotype was found a few times. CDR3 nucleotide sequence: TGCAGCGTTGTTAAGGTACAGGGAACCTACGAGCAGTACTTC. Translating gives CSVVKVQGTYEQYF. The V call is TRBV29-1, the J call TRBJ2-7; the D gene is possibly TRBD1 (6 bases). V was shortened by 4 bases and J by 2 bases, with 15 bases between the two germline ends. Germline CDR1 is SQVTM and CDR2 is ANQGSEA. There are 14 residues in the CDR3.

This chain links TRBV4-3 with TRBJ2-1, with unresolved D. The CDR3 length is 14 residues. Trimming stripped 1 base from V and 3 bases from J, with 7 bases between. CDR1 is LGHNA, CDR2 YSLEER, per germline. CDR3 nucleotides: TGCGCCAGCAGCCAAGCCGACGGCTACAATGAGCAGTTCTTC. The encoded protein is CASSQADGYNEQFF.

This clonotype was found many times. V is TRBV4-2 and J is TRBJ2-7; 9 nucleotides align to TRBD2. Germline CDR1 is LGHNA and CDR2 is YNFKEQ. The CDR3 is made up of 16 amino acids. V shed 0 bases, J shed 6 bases, and the junction held 9 bases outside the gene matches. This chain's CDR3 is CASSQDEGGGASEQYF. Written as DNA, the CDR3 is TGTGCCAGCAGCCAAGATGAGGGCGGGGGGGCGAGCGAGCAGTACTTC.

This clonotype has more than one count but fewer than ten. The chain is built from TRBV20-1 and TRBJ2-1; 11 nucleotides match TRBD2. Germline lookup yields CDR1 DFQATT and CDR2 SNEGSKA (reference sequence). V dropped 6 bases and J dropped 3; count of bases not matched to a gene: 7. The CDR3 is made up of 15 amino acids. The CDR3 loop reads CSARGLAGGYNEQFF. The CDR3 DNA follows: TGCAGTGCGCGCGGACTAGCGGGCGGCTACAATGAGCAGTTCTTC.

This clonotype has a single count. The V and J genes are TRBV20-1 and TRBJ2-7; D unclear. Between the trimmed V and J ends, which lost 3 bases and 0 bases, there was a span of 18 bases. The germline V gene has CDR1 DFQATT and CDR2 SNEGSKA (reference sequence). This CDR3 has 16 amino acids. In DNA, the CDR3 is TGCAGTGCTAGGGGCCCGGCCGCACATTCCTCCTACGAGCAGTACTTC. It yields the protein CSARGPAAHSSYEQYF.

Note on this clonotype: The conserved closing phenylalanine or tryptophan is absent in this CDR3, likely reflecting a read error. The DNA is omitted, as the CDR3 cannot be located on it reliably, and the CDR3 follows TCRdb's listing. V and J are TRBV4-3 and TRBJ2-7; the listed D gene, TRBD1, was not tested against the DNA. The germline CDR1 and CDR2 sequences are LGHNA and YSLEER. From its first to its last residue, the CDR3 has 13 amino acids. CDR3 loop: CASSQRGIPVWFI.

This clonotype was seen a single time. The rearrangement uses TRBV7-6 and TRBJ1-6; D is undetermined. Germline V gene lookup returns CDR1 SGHVS and CDR2 FNYEAQ. V lost 6 bases and J 0 bases, leaving 12 bases between the germline ends. There are 16 residues in the CDR3. The CDR3 spells CASRDSGDSYNSPLHF. The CDR3 DNA sequence: TGTGCCAGCAGAGACTCCGGTGACTCCTATAATTCACCCCTCCACTTT.

This clonotype was detected only a few times. The CDR3 DNA reads as TGTGCCAGCAGCTCCAGCCGGGACAGGGGCCTCTCCTACGAGCAGTACTTC. Protein product: CASSSSRDRGLSYEQYF. The chain combines TRBV7-9 with TRBJ2-7, with 10 bases identical to TRBD1. The CDR3 contains 17 residues. Germline V CDR1 and CDR2: SEHNR, FQNEAQ (reference sequence). With 4 bases clipped from V and 0 bases from J, the junction kept 9 bases outside the gene matches.

The chain couples TRBV11-1 to TRBJ1-5; possibly TRBD1 for D (6 bases). Germline CDR1 and CDR2: SGHAT and FQDESV (reference sequence). The CDR3 is 18 amino acids. V gave up 5 bases and J gave up 1 base, with 21 bases separating them. The chain's CDR3 is CASSPAPLGGKSNQPQHF. The DNA for the CDR3 is TGTGCCAGCAGCCCAGCCCCCCTAGGGGGTAAAAGCAATCAGCCCCAGCATTTT.

J is TRBJ2-5 and V is TRBV11-2, with D perhaps TRBD2 (6 bases). CDR3 length: 17 residues. From germline, CDR1 is SGHAT and CDR2 FQNNGV. Trimming removed 1 base at V and 3 bases at J, with 18 bases between. The CDR3 reads CASSLGPRQGGKETQYF. DNA of the CDR3: TGTGCCAGCAGCTTAGGCCCTAGGCAGGGAGGTAAAGAGACCCAGTACTTC. The variable domain in full, completed from reference TRBV11-2 and TRBJ2-5, reads EAGVAQSPRYKIIEKRQSVAFWCNPISGHATLYWYQQILGQGPKLLIQFQNNGVVDDSQLPKDRFSAERLKGVDSTLKIQPAKLEDSAVYLCASSLGPRQGGKETQYFGPGTRLLVL.

This clonotype counts as large (0.1 to 1%). The genes are TRBV12-3 or TRBV12-4 and TRBJ2-1; TRBD1 matches 7 bases. The ends lost 8 bases at V and 6 bases at J; junction bases unmatched: 13. CDR3 length: 15 amino acids. The CDR3 spells CASGPSGTGVNEQFF. The CDR3 bases are TGTGCCAGCGGCCCGAGCGGAACAGGGGTCAATGAGCAGTTCTTC.

This clonotype has a count of ten or more. V is TRBV7-3 and J is TRBJ1-1; maybe TRBD1 (6 bases). CDR1 is SGHTA and CDR2 is FQGTGA in the germline V gene. V was pared by 3 bases and J by 6 bases, with 8 bases between. The CDR3 loop spans 12 amino acids. The DNA for the CDR3 is TGTGCCAGCAGCTTTGGGGGCGCTGAAGCTTTCTTT. Residues: CASSFGGAEAFF.

The chain has TRBV5-1 and TRBJ1-2; D unresolved. Trimming removed 3 bases from V and 3 bases from J, with 12 bases in between. Germline lookup yields CDR1 SGHRS and CDR2 YFSETQ. CDR3 length: 14 amino acids. CDR3 nucleotide sequence: TGCGCCAGCAGCTCGGAGGGCCCGTACTATGGCTACACCTTC. Its protein product is CASSSEGPYYGYTF.